This T cell receptor (beta chain) was captured by sequencing in a study of graft-versus-host responses after intestinal transplantation (dated by TCRdb to 2020 to 2022). Study-wide context: Multivisceral, liver-intestinal, or isolated intestinal transplants were received by the recipients. All recipients received anti-thymocyte globulin induction followed by maintenance tacrolimus and steroids for around three years. After intestinal transplantation, graft-versus-host and host-versus-graft alloreactive T cell clones in the graft, circulation and bone marrow were tracked using bulk TCR-beta CDR3 sequencing. To identify alloreactive clones, pre-transplant mixed lymphocyte reaction products were sequenced and compared with unstimulated pre-transplant donor and recipient T cells. The cohort enrolled 20 to 30 intestinal transplant recipients, one of whom was a retransplant, and a few patients without pretransplant specimens were excluded. Donor T cell macrochimerism was defined as a peak of at least 4% donor T cells among recipient peripheral blood mononuclear cells. Rather than being sequenced by the commercial service, samples from a few later patients were sequenced in-house on an Illumina MiSeq and processed with MiXCR.

There are 15 amino acids in the CDR3, from cysteine to phenylalanine inclusive. The read is trimmed to its CDR3 DNA, 45 bases read in frame from base 1. Reading the germline V gene gives CDR1 SGHTA and CDR2 FQGNSA. Relative to germline, V is 3 bases shorter and J is 2 bases shorter, with 13 bases between their ends. Comments on this clone: Its antigen is not yet known. Per-base quality was not reported, and no clone a single base away is much larger than it.

The library was made by the immunoSEQ multiplex PCR assay. For most patients, genomic DNA was isolated with the Qiagen DNeasy Blood and Tissue Kit and sent frozen to Adaptive Biotechnologies for TCR sequencing. High-throughput TCR-beta CDR3 sequencing of genomic DNA from most patients was performed by Adaptive Biotechnologies. The original pipeline was this. Adaptive's ImmunoSEQ software supplied the TCR sequencing data for roughly 17 patients, while MiXCR and VDJtools were used to process a few other patients. To correct CD4 versus CD8 sorting errors, sequences present in both subsets at a frequency ratio below 5:1 were removed. CDR3 nucleotide sequences shared by donor and recipient were removed because the origin of these sequences could not be assigned. At least 2-fold expansion over unstimulated cells and a minimum CFSE-low frequency of 0.002% (template counts) or 0.001% (read counts) were required for clones to be classified as alloreactive. Mappable clones were those detected in sequenced pre-transplant spleen, lymph node, or MLR CFSE-low populations of the donor or recipient. The cumulative frequency of alloreactive clones was calculated as a percentage of all sequences, weighted by copy number. TCRdb carries this immuneACCESS record with in-frame sequences only. Its versions omit some clonotypes, under half of them owing to an unresolved V gene in the studies checked, with the rest unexplained. V and J calls and clone size are those listed in that table; D and trimming were worked out from the DNA. This sample gives about 91,000 clones in total; 91% of them show up just once. The top ten clonotypes cover 0.3% to 0.35% of the sample.

The meaning of the sample's time point label: cells obtained before transplantation from donor or recipient. CD3+CD4+ and CD3+CD8+ populations were FACS-sorted from unstimulated pre-transplant donor and recipient cells taken from spleen or lymph nodes. Findings and caveats that apply to the study as a whole: GvH clones turned up in recipient bone marrow, with some appearing earlier in ileal mucosa or blood, a pattern consistent with an intestinal mucosal origin. Conclusions were limited by the relatively low number and heterogeneity of intestinal transplant patients. Early after transplant, peak levels of circulating GvH clones were associated with declines in HvG clones. In patients with donor T cell macrochimerism, the allografts had high GvH to HvG T cell clonal ratios.

The source is a human donor who was the organ donor for an intestinal transplant. The V gene is TRBV7-2 and the J gene is TRBJ1-2, with TRBD1 perhaps the D gene, on 5 matching bases. This sample comprised unstimulated CD4+ T cells sorted from spleen or lymph node cells, obtained before transplant. At the DNA level, the sequence is TGTGCCAGCAGCTTGGAGGGGATAGGGAACTATGGCTACACCTTC. Its translation is CASSLEGIGNYGYTF.